The source of this T cell receptor beta chain is a study of shared clonotypes between healthy human individuals. The study, taken as a whole, reports: Naive CD4 clonotypes overlapped across a handful of donors at roughly 5%. When compared with the clonotypes that were shared by all four sorted-subset donors, the non-shared clonotypes turned out to have lower generation probabilities.

Here immunoSEQ multiplex PCR was the method, and the copy in TCRdb shows in-frame clones only, minus some. The sample holds 1.6 million or so clones, more than 95% seen once. Note on this clone: Its antigen is undetermined.

Germline V gene sequence: CDR1 MNHNS, CDR2 SASEGT. The ends were cut back, 5 bases at V and 3 bases at J, with 14 bases in the middle. This CDR3 region has 15 residues. The chain joins TRBV6-1 to TRBJ1-5; TRBD1 is a possible D gene (5 bases). This receptor was identified in a young man in good health. The sequenced material came from naive CD4+ T cells sorted from blood. Subset here: CD45RA+ positively selected. This CDR3 is CASSPKPRDNQPQHF. Here the CDR3 DNA reads TGTGCCAGCAGTCCCAAACCCAGGGACAATCAGCCCCAGCATTTT.